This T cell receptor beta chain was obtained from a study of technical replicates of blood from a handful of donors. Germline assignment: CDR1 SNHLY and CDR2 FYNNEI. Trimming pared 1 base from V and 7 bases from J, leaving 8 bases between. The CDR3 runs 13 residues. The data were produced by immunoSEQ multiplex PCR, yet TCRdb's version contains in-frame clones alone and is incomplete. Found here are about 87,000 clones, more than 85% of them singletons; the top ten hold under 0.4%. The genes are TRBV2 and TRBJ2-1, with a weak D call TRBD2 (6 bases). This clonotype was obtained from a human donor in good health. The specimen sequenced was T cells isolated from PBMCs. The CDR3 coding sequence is TGTGCCAGCAGTGAAGGGGACTTAAATGAGCAGTTCTTC. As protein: CASSEGDLNEQFF.